The T cell receptor (beta chain) under discussion was sequenced for a study of PD-1 blockade in classical Hodgkin lymphoma. Study-level findings and limits: Newly diagnosed patients reportedly trailed healthy donors in baseline TCR diversity.

Germline-derived CDR1 and CDR2 are LNHDA and SQIVND (reference sequence). The CDR3 extends over 14 amino acids. Trimming stripped 5 bases from V and 4 bases from J, with 12 bases between. Clones were sequenced by immunoSEQ multiplex PCR, and TCRdb holds only the in-frame ones, with some missing. The sample includes around 17,000 clones, about 83% of them seen just once. Note on this clone: Its antigen is unknown.

Time point reported: newly diagnosed, previously untreated cHL patient sample. This TCR was recovered from a human donor with classical Hodgkin lymphoma. The rearrangement uses TRBV19 and TRBJ1-3; unclear D gene. The specimen was peripheral blood mononuclear cells (PBMCs). The CDR3: CASSSTTLGNTIYF. CDR3 nucleotides: TGTGCCAGTAGTTCGACGACCCTGGGAAACACCATATATTTT.